Given below is one T cell receptor (beta chain) in context. Antigen: not known. The germline V gene encodes CDR1 LGHDT and CDR2 YNNKEL (reference sequence). The junction had 3 bases not matched to a gene; V was cut back by 0 bases and J by 10 bases. The CDR3 contains 13 residues. Documented treatment: roughly 19 received Ad26.COV2.S at low or high dose, single or two shots; about five received placebo; per-sample allocation not given. At day 63 after the first vaccine or placebo injection, samples were drawn. The sample originates from a study of Ad26.COV2.S vaccination and SARS-CoV-2 variants. The repertoire was sequenced with immunoSEQ multiplex PCR; TCRdb's copy has only in-frame clones and lacks some. This sample has hundreds of thousands of clones, with around 87% found just once. Study-wide points: Vaccine recipients showed a spike-specific TCR breadth that was higher than in placebo recipients. The TCR-based breadth and depth measures might underestimate overall T cell responses. Vaccinees and placebo recipients showed similar non-spike TCR breadth.

The clonotype was recovered from a person aged 18-65 years who received the Ad26.COV2.S COVID-19 vaccine or a placebo. This specimen consisted of peripheral blood, obtained in a trial of Ad26.COV2.S vaccine versus placebo. J is TRBJ1-1 and V is TRBV3-1 (or the pseudogene TRBV3-2); 9 bases fit TRBD1. Here the CDR3 DNA reads TGTGCCAGCAGCCAAGAAGCGGACAGGGGAGCTTTCTTT. It specifies CASSQEADRGAFF.